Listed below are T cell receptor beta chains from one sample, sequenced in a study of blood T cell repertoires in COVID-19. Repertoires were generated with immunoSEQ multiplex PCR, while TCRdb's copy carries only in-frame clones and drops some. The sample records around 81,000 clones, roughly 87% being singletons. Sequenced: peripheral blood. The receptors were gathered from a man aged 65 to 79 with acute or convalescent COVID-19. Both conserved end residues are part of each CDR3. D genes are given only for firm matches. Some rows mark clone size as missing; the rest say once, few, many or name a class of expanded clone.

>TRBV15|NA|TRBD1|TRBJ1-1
TGTGCCACCGTAACGACAGGGGGATACACTGAAGCTTTCTTT
CATVTTGGYTEAFF
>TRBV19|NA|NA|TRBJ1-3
TGTGCCAGTATCGGGGGGGATGTGCCTGGAAACACCATATATTTT
CASIGGDVPGNTIYF
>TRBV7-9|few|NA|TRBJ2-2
TGTGCCAGCAGCTTAGTTTCGGGGAACACCGGGGAGCTGTTTTTT
CASSLVSGNTGELFF
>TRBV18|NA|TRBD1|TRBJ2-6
TGTGCCAGCTCACCACAGGGACAGAAGTCTGGGGCCAACGTCCTGACTTTC
CASSPQGQKSGANVLTF
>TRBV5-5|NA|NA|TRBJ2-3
TGTGCCAGCAGCCTGGAGCACACAGATACGCAGTATTTT
CASSLEHTDTQYF
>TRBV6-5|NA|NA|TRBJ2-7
TGTGCCAGCAGTTCGCGACTGGGTCGGGAGCAGTACTTC
CASSSRLGREQYF
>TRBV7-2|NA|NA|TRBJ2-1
TGTGCCAGCAGCTTAGTGCAGGGGCTCTTGTACAATGAGCAGTTCTTC
CASSLVQGLLYNEQFF
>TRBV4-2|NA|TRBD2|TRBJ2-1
TGTGCCAGCAGTAACTTGGGGGGGTCACAAGAAGTAGGTGAGCAGTTCTTC
CASSNLGGSQEVGEQFF
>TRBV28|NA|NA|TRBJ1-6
TGTGCCAGCTGCACTTTCCTAGGACAGTTTAATTCACCCCTCCACTTT
CASCTFLGQFNSPLHF
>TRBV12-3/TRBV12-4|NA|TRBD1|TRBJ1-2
TGTGCCAGCAGTTTAGGACAGGGGCTTGGCTACACCTTC
CASSLGQGLGYTF
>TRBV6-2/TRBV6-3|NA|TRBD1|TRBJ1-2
TGTGCCAGCAGTTGGGACAGCACCTATGGCTACACCTTC
CASSWDSTYGYTF
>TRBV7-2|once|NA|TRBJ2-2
TGTGCCAGCAGCACGGCAGGCCTCAACACCGGGGAGCTGTTTTTT
CASSTAGLNTGELFF
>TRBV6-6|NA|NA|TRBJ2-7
TGTGCCAGCAGCCACGGAGGGTTCTACGAGCAGTACTTC
CASSHGGFYEQYF
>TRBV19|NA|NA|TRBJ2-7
TGTGCCAGTAGTATTGAGGAGGCCCGTCCCGGGGAGCAGTACTTC
CASSIEEARPGEQYF
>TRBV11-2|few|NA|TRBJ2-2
TGTGCCAGCAGCCTGGGGCTAAGCCTCGATGGTACCGGGGAGCTGTTTTTT
CASSLGLSLDGTGELFF
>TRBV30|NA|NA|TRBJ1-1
TGTGCCTGGACAACTTCCCCTGAAGCTTTCTTT
CAWTTSPEAFF
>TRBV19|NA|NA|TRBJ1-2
TGTGCCAGTAGTCCCCGTGGCAGGGGTAAGGATGGCTACACCTTC
CASSPRGRGKDGYTF
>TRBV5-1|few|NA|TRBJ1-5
TGCGCCAGCAGCCCCTCCCCGGGGAACGGTCAGCCCCAGCATTTT
CASSPSPGNGQPQHF
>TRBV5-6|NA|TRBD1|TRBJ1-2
TGTGCCAGCAGCTGGGGACAGGGGAGGCCTGGCTACACCTTC
CASSWGQGRPGYTF
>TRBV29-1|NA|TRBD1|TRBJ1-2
TGCAGCGTTGGAGGGGGCCCCGCTAACTATGGCTACACCTTC
CSVGGGPANYGYTF
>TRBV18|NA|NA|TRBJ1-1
TGTGCCAGCTCACCCGCGGGCTTCACCCGGGACACTGAAGCTTTCTTT
CASSPAGFTRDTEAFF
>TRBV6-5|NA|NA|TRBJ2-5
TGTGCCAGCGCCTCGGGGGTTCCGGAGACCCAGTACTTC
CASASGVPETQYF
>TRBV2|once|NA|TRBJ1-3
TGTGCCAGCACAGACTCGTCCCGGTCCGCTGGAAACACCATATATTTT
CASTDSSRSAGNTIYF
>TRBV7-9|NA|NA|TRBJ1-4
TGTGCCAGCAGCTTAGGGGGCGGTTCAGCAACTAATGAAAAACTGTTTTTT
CASSLGGGSATNEKLFF
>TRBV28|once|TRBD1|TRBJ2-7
TGTGCCAGCAGTTTAGGGACAGGGTTGCGTAACGAGCAGTACTTC
CASSLGTGLRNEQYF
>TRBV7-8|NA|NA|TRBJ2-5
TGTGCCAGCAGCCCTAAGACCCCCCAGGGAGAGACCCAGTACTTC
CASSPKTPQGETQYF
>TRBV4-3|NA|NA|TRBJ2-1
TGCGCCAGCAGCCAAGAGAGTAGCGGAGGGGTCGATGAGCAGTTCTTC
CASSQESSGGVDEQFF
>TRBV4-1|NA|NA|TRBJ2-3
TGCGCCAGCCGGGAGTTGGGAGACGCAGATACGCAGTATTTT
CASRELGDADTQYF
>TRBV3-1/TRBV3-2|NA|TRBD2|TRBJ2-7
TGTGCCAGCAGCGACAGACTAGCGGGGGGGTCCTACGAGCAGTACTTC
CASSDRLAGGSYEQYF
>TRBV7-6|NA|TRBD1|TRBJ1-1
TGTGCCAGCAGCTTGGGGACCGGGACAGGGGCATACACTGAAGCTTTCTTT
CASSLGTGTGAYTEAFF
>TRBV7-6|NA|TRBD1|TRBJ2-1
TGTGCCAGCAGCTTCGGACAGGCAAGCAATGAGCAGTTCTTC
CASSFGQASNEQFF
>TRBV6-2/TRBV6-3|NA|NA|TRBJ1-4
TGTGCCAGCAGTTTCGAGGGATTCGGAGAAGAAAAACTGTTTTTT
CASSFEGFGEEKLFF
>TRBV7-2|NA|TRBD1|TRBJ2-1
TGTGCCAGCAGCCCGCTTGCCGGGACAGCCTCCGAGGAGTTCTTC
CASSPLAGTASEEFF
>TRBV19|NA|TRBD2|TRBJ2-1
TGTGCCAGTAGTGCTGGGACTAGCGGGATTTACAATGAGCAGTTCTTC
CASSAGTSGIYNEQFF
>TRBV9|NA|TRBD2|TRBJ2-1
TGTGCCAGCAGCGCCACCGGGGGGGCATACAATGAGCAGTTCTTC
CASSATGGAYNEQFF
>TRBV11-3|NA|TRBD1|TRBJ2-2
TGTGCCAGCAGCACCCCGACAGGGGGCCGGGACGGGGAGCTGTTTTTT
CASSTPTGGRDGELFF
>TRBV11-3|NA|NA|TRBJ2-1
TGTGCCAGCAGCTTAGCGTCCTCGTCCTACAATGAGCAGTTCTTC
CASSLASSSYNEQFF
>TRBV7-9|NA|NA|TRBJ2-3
TGTGCCAGCAGCCCCGTTTCTAGCACAGATACGCAGTATTTT
CASSPVSSTDTQYF
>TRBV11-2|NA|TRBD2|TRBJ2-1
TGTGCCAGCAGCTTAGCAGCTAGCGGGAGACCCTACAATGAGCAGTTCTTC
CASSLAASGRPYNEQFF
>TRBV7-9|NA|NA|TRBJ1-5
TGTGCCAGCAGCCATATTTCGGGGCCCCAGCATTTT
CASSHISGPQHF
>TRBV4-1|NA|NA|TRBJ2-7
TGCGCCAGCAGCCAAGGACTTGCATCAACCTACGAGCAGTACTTC
CASSQGLASTYEQYF
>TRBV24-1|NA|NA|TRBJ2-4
TGTGCCACCAGCGCTGGAGGGATCAAAGCCAAAAACATTCAGTACTTC
CATSAGGIKAKNIQYF
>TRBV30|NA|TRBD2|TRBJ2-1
TGTGCCTGGAGCGGGACTAGCGGACTATACAATGAGCAGTTCTTC
CAWSGTSGLYNEQFF
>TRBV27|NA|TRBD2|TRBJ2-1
TGTGCCAGCAGTCCGCTAGCGGACAATGAGCAGTTCTTC
CASSPLADNEQFF
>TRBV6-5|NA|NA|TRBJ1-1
TGTGCCAGCAGGCTTACAAGGAACACTGAAGCTTTCTTT
CASRLTRNTEAFF
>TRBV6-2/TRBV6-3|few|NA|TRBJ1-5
TGTGCCAGCAGTTCATCTGGGCGCCGAAAAGAGCAGCCCCAGCATTTT
CASSSSGRRKEQPQHF
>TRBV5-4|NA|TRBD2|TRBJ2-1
TGTGCCAGCAGCTTGGGTTTAACAACTAGCGGGAACAATGAGCAGTTCTTC
CASSLGLTTSGNNEQFF
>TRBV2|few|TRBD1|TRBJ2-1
TGTGCCAGCAAGCCGGGACAGGGGGGGAGCAATGAGCAGTTCTTC
CASKPGQGGSNEQFF
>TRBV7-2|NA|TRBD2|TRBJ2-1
TGTGCCAGCAGCTTAAGACTAGCGGGAGACAATGAGCAGTTCTTC
CASSLRLAGDNEQFF
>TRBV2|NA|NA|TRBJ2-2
TGTGCCAGCAACACGAACACCGGGGAGCTGTTTTTT
CASNTNTGELFF
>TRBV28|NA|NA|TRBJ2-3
TGTGCCAGCGGTAGGACAGCGCCAGATACGCAGTATTTT
CASGRTAPDTQYF
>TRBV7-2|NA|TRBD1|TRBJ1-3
TGTGCCAGCAGCCGGGACAGAGCCTCTGGAAACACCATATATTTT
CASSRDRASGNTIYF
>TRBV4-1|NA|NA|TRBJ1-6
TGCGCCAGCAGCCTCGTACTAGGAGGAGACTCACCCCTCCACTTT
CASSLVLGGDSPLHF
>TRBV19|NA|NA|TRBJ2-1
TGTGCCAGTAGTTCCCACCCTGGGCCAGGGGAGCAGTTCTTC
CASSSHPGPGEQFF